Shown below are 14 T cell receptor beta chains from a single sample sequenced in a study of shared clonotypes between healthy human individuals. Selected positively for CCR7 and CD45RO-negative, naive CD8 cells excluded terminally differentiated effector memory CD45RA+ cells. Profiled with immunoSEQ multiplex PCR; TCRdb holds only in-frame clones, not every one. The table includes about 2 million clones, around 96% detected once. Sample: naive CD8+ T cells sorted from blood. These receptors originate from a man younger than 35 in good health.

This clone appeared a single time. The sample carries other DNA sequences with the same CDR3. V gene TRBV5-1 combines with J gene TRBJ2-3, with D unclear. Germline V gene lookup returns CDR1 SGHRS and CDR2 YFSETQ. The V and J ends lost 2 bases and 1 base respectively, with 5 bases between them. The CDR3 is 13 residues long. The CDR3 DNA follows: TGCGCCAGCAGCTTCTGGGGCACAGATACGCAGTATTTT. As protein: CASSFWGTDTQYF.

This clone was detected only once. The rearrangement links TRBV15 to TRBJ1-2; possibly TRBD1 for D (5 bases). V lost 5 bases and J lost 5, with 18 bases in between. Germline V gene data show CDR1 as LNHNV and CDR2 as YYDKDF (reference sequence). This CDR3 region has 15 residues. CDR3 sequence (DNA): TGTGCCACCAGCCTCGGGGCAGATTGGTTATATGGCTACACCTTC. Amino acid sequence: CATSLGADWLYGYTF.

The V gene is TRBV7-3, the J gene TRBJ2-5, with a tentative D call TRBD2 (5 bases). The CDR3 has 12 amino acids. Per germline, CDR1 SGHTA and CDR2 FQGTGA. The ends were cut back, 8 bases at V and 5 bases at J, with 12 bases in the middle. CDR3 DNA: TGTGCCAGCGGACTGATTGGGGAGACCCAGTACTTC. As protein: CASGLIGETQYF.

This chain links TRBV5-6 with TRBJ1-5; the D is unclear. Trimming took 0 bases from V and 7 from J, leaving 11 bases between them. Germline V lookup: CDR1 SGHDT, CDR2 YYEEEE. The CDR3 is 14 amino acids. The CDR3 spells CASSLAGFGQPQHF. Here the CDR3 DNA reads TGTGCCAGCAGCTTGGCCGGGTTTGGACAGCCCCAGCATTTT.

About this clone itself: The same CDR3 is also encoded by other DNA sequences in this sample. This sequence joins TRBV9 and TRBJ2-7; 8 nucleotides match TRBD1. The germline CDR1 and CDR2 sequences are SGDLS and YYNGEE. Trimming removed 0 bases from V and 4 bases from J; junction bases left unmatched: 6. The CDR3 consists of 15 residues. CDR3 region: CASSVGPGGSYEQYF. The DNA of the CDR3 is TGTGCCAGCAGCGTAGGTCCAGGGGGCTCATACGAGCAGTACTTC.

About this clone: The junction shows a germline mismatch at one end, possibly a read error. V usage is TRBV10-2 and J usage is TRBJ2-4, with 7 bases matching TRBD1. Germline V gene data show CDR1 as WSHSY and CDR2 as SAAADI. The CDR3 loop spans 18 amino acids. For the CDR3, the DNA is TGCGCCAGCAGTGGGCCCCGCTCAGGGGGTAAAGCCAAAAACATTCAGTGCTTC. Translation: CASSGPRSGGKAKNIQCF.

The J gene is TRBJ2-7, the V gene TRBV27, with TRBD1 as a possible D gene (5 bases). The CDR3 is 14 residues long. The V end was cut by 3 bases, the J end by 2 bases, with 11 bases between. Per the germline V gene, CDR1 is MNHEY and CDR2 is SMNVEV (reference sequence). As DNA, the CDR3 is TGTGCCAGCAGTTTGTTGGGGCCCCCCTACGAGCAGTACTTC. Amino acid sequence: CASSLLGPPYEQYF.

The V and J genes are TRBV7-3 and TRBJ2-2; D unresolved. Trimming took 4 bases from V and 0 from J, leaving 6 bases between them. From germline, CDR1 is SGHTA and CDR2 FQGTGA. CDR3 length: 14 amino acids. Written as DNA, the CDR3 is TGTGCCAGCAGCTCGGTACCGAACACCGGGGAGCTGTTTTTT. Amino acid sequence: CASSSVPNTGELFF.

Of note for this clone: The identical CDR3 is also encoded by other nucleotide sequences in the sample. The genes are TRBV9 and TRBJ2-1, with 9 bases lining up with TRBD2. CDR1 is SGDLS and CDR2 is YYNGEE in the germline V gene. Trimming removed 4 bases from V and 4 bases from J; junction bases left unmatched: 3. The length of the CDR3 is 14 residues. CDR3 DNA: TGTGCCAGCAGCCCTAGCGGGGTGTACAATGAGCAGTTCTTC. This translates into CASSPSGVYNEQFF.

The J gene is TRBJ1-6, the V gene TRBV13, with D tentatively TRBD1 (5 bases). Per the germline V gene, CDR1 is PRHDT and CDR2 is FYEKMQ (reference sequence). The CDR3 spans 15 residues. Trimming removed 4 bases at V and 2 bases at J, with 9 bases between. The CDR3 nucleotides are TGTGCCAGCAGCTATCAGGGCGCCTATAATTCACCCCTCCACTTT. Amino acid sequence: CASSYQGAYNSPLHF.

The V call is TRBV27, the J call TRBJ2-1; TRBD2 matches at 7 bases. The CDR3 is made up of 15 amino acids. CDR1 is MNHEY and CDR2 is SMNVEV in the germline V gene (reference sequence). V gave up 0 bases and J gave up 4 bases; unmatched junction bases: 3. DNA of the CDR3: TGTGCCAGCAGTTTATCGTCTAGCGGTTACAATGAGCAGTTCTTC. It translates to CASSLSSSGYNEQFF.

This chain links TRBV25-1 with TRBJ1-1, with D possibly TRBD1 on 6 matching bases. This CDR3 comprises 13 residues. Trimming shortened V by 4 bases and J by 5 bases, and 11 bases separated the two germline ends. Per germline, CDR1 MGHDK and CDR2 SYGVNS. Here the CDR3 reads CASSGGAGTEAFF. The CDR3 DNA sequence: TGTGCCAGCAGTGGGGGGGCGGGGACTGAAGCTTTCTTT.

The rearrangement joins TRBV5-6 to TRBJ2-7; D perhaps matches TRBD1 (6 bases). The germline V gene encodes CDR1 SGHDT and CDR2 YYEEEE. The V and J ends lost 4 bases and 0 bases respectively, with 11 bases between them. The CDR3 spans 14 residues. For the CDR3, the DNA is TGTGCCAGCAGCACTGACAGGAACTCCTACGAGCAGTACTTC. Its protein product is CASSTDRNSYEQYF.

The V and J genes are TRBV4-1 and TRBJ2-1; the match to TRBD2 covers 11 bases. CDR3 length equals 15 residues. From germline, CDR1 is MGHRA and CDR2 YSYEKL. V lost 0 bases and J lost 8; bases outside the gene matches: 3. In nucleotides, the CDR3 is TGCGCCAGCAGCCAAGAGCCTAGCGGGGGGTATGAGCAGTTCTTC. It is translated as CASSQEPSGGYEQFF.